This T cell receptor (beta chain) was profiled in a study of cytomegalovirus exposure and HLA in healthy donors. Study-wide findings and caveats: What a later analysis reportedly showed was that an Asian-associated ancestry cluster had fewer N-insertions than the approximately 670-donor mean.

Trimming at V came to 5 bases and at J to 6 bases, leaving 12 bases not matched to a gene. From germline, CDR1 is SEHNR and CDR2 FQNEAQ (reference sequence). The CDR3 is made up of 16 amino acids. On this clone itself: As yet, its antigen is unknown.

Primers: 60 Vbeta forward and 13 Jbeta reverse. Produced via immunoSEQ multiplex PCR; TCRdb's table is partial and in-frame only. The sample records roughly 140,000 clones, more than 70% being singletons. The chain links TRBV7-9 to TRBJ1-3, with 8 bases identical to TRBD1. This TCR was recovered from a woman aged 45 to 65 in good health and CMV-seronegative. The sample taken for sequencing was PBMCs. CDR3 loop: CASSPRQGRTSNTIYF. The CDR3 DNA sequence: TGTGCCAGCAGCCCGAGACAGGGGCGCACTTCAAACACCATATATTTT.